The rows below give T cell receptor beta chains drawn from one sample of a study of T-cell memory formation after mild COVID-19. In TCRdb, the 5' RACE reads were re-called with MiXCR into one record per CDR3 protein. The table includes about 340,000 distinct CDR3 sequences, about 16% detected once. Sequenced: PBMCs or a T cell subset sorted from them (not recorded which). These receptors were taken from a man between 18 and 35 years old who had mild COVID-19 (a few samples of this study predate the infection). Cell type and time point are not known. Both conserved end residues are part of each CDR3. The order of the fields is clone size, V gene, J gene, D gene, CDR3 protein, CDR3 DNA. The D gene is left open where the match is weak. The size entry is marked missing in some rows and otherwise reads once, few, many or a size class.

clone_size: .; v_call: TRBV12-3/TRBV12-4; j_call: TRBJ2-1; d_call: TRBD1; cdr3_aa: CASSSDREIGEQFF; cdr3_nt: TGTGCCAGCAGCTCGGACAGGGAGATAGGTGAGCAGTTCTTC
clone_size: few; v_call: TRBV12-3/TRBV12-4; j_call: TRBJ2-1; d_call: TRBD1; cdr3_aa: CASIGWTKGQGEQFF; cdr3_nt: TGTGCCAGCATCGGATGGACAAAAGGACAGGGTGAGCAGTTCTTC
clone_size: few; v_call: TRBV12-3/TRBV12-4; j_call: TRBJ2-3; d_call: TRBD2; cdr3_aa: CASSLFGGIHTDTQYF; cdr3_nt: TGTGCCAGCAGTTTATTCGGGGGGATTCACACAGATACGCAGTATTTT
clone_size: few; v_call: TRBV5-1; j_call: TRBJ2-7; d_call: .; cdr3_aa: CASSLNDREQYF; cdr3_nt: TGCGCCAGCAGCTTGAATGATCGCGAGCAGTACTTC
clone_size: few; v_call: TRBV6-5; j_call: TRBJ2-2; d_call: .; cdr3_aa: CASSWGLFF; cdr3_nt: TGTGCCAGCAGTTGGGGTCTGTTTTTT
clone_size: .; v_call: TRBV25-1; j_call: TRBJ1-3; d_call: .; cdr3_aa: CASSEFRSSGNTIYF; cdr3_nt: TGTGCCAGCAGTGAATTTAGGAGCTCTGGAAACACCATATATTTT
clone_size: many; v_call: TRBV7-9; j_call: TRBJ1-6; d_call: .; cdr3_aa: CASSLAQINSPLHF; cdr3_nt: TGTGCCAGCAGCTTAGCGCAGATTAATTCACCCCTCCACTTT
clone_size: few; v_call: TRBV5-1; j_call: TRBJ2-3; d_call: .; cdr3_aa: CASSFESLSADTQYF; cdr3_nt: TGCGCCAGCAGCTTCGAGTCACTCAGCGCAGATACGCAGTATTTT
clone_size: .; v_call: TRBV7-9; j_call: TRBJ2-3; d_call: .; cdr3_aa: CASSLERFTDTQYF; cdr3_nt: TGTGCCAGCAGCTTAGAGAGGTTCACAGATACGCAGTATTTT
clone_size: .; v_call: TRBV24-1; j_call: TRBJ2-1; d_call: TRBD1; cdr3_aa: CATSDAGTGTYNEQFF; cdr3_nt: TGTGCCACCAGTGATGCCGGGACAGGGACATACAATGAGCAGTTCTTC
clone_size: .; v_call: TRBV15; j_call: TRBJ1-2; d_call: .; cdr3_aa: CATSRDRSAYYGYTF; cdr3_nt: TGTGCCACCAGCAGAGATCGATCGGCTTACTATGGCTACACCTTC
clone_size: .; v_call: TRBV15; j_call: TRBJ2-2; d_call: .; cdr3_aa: CATSNLVNGELFF; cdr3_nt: TGTGCCACCAGCAACCTGGTAAACGGGGAGCTGTTTTTT
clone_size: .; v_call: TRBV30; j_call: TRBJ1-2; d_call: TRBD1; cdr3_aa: CAWSVLGQGAQYGYTF; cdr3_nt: TGTGCCTGGAGTGTATTGGGACAGGGGGCGCAGTATGGCTACACCTTC
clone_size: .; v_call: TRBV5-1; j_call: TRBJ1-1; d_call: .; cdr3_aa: CASSSRQDRNTEAFF; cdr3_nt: TGCGCCAGCAGCTCCCGACAGGACCGGAACACTGAAGCTTTCTTT
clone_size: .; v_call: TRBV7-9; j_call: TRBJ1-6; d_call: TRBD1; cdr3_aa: CASSSQGAPVSPLHF; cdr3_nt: TGTGCCAGCAGCTCGCAGGGGGCGCCGGTTTCACCCCTCCACTTT
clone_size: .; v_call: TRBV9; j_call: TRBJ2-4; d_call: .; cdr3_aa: CASSSDTGGYIQYF; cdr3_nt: TGTGCCAGCAGCTCCGACACCGGAGGGTACATTCAGTACTTC
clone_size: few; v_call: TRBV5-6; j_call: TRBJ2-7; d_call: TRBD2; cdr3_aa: CASSLVGRGYEQYF; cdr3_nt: TGTGCCAGCAGCTTGGTAGGGAGGGGCTACGAGCAGTACTTC
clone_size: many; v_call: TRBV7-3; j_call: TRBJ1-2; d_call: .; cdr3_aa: CASSQRDTARDYTF; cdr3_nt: TGTGCCAGCAGCCAAAGGGACACCGCCAGAGACTACACCTTC
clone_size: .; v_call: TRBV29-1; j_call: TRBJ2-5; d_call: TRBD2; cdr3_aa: CSVARTSGGETQYF; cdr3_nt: TGCAGCGTTGCTCGGACTAGCGGGGGAGAGACCCAGTACTTC
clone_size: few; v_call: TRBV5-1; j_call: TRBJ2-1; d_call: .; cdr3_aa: CASSLTGWGQFF; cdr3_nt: TGCGCCAGCAGCTTGACAGGCTGGGGGCAGTTCTTC
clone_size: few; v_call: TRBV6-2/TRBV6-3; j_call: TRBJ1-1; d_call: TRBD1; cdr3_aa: CASSKTWTGSGTEAFF; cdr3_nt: TGTGCCAGCAGTAAAACTTGGACAGGTAGTGGGACTGAAGCTTTCTTT
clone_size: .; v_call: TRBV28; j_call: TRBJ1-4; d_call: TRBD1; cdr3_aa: CASSSGQGPEKLFF; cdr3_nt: TGTGCCAGCAGTTCTGGACAGGGTCCCGAAAAACTGTTTTTT
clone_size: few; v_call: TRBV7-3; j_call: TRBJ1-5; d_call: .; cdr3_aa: CASSFVGGPQHF; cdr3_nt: TGTGCCAGCAGCTTTGTGGGAGGGCCCCAGCATTTT
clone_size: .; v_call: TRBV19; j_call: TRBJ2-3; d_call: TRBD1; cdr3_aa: CASRAGQGPDTQYF; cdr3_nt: TGTGCCAGTCGGGCGGGACAGGGACCCGATACGCAGTATTTT
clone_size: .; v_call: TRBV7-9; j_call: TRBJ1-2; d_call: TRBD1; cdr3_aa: CASSLADRGSGYTF; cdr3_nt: TGTGCCAGCAGCTTAGCGGACAGGGGTAGTGGCTACACCTTC
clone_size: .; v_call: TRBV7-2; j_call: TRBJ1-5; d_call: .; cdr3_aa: CASSWTYPVRDARDQPQHF; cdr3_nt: TGTGCCAGCAGCTGGACCTACCCCGTCCGGGACGCTCGGGATCAGCCCCAGCATTTT
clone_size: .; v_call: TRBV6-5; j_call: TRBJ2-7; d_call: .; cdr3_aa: CASSYSYGVEQYF; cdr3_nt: TGTGCCAGCAGTTACAGTTATGGGGTAGAGCAGTACTTC
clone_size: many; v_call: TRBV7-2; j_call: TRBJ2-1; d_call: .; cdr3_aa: CASSGPGILGSHNEQFF; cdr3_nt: TGTGCCAGCAGCGGGCCGGGGATTCTGGGGTCCCACAATGAGCAGTTCTTC
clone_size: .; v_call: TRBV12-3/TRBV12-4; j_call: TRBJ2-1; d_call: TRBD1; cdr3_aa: CASSPRQGWNEQFF; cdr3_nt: TGTGCCAGCAGTCCTCGACAGGGGTGGAATGAGCAGTTCTTC
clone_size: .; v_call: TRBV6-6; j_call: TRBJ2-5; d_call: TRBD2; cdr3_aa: CASSRISGEETQYF; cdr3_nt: TGTGCCAGCAGTCGAATTAGCGGGGAAGAGACCCAGTACTTC
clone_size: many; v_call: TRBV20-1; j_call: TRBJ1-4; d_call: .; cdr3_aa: CSARITVQEKLFF; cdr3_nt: TGCAGTGCTAGAATTACAGTCCAAGAAAAACTGTTTTTT
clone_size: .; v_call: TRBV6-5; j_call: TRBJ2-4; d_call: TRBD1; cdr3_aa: CASSYRQGGNIQYF; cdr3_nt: TGTGCCAGCAGTTACAGACAGGGGGGTAACATTCAGTACTTC
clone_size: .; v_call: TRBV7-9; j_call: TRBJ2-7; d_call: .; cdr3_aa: CASSSVDRYEQYF; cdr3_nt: TGTGCCAGCAGTTCAGTCGATCGCTACGAGCAGTACTTC
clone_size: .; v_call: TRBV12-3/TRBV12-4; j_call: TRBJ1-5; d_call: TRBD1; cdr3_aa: CASSHGTGRSNQPQHF; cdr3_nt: TGTGCCAGCAGCCATGGGACAGGGAGGAGCAATCAGCCCCAGCATTTT